This record looks at one T cell receptor (beta chain) sequence and its context. Its cognate antigen is unknown. These data belong to a study of T cells expressing NK-cell markers. Study-level background: Source material for TCR beta repertoires consisted of sorted CD3+CD56+NKG2C+, CD3+CD56+NKG2C- and CD3+CD56-NKG2C+ T cells. Serological testing identified seven of the eight sequenced donors as HCMV-seropositive and one as seronegative. Whole-study findings and limits: It remained uncertain whether the expanded NKG2C+ T cell clones were specific for HCMV antigens. Among CD8+ T cells from five or six donors, dominant NKG2C+ clonotypes accounted for about 1.0-7.5%.

CDR3 size: 15 residues. CDR1 is ENHRY and CDR2 is SYGVKD in the germline V gene. TCRdb re-called the 5' RACE reads and gives one entry per CDR3 protein, without DNA. This sample's table reports some 500,000 distinct CDR3 sequences. V usage is TRBV10-3 and J usage is TRBJ2-3; with no DNA, the TCRdb D assignment of TRBD2 cannot be verified. The sequence derives from a woman aged 45-60 years in good health. The sample was blood T cells: a sorted CD56 or NKG2C T cell subset, CD4+ or CD8+ T cells, or bulk PBMC T cells (not recorded which). CDR3 loop: CAIRDTGRETDTQYF.